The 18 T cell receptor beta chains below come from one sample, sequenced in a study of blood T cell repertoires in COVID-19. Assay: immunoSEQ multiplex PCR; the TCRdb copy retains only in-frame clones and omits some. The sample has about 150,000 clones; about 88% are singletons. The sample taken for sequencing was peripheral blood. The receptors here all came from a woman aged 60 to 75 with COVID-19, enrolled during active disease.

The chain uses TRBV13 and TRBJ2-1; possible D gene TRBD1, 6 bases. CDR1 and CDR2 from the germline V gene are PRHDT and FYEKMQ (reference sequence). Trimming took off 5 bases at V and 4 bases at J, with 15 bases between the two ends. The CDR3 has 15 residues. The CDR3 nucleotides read TGTGCCAGCAGCACTGGGGTAGGGGGATACAATGAGCAGTTCTTC. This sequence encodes CASSTGVGGYNEQFF.

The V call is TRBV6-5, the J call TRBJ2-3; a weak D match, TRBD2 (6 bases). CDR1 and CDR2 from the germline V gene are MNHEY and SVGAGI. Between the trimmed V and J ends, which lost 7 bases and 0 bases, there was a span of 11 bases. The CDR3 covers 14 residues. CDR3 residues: CASTYGGSTDTQYF. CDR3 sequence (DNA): TGTGCCAGCACCTACGGAGGGAGCACAGATACGCAGTATTTT.

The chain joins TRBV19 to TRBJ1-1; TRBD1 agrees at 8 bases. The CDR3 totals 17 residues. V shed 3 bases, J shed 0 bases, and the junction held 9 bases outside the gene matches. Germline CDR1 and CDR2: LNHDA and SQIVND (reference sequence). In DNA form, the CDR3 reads TGTGCCAGTAGTATGGGGGTTGCAGGGGGCATGAACACTGAAGCTTTCTTT. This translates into CASSMGVAGGMNTEAFF.

The DNA for the CDR3 is TGTGCCAGCAGTTCAACATACAACACTGAAGCTTTCTTT. It yields the protein CASSSTYNTEAFF. The chain combines TRBV27 with TRBJ1-1, with D uncertain. CDR1 and CDR2 (germline): MNHEY, SMNVEV (reference sequence). Trimming left V 4 bases short and J 2 bases short, with 8 bases between. The CDR3 loop spans 13 amino acids.

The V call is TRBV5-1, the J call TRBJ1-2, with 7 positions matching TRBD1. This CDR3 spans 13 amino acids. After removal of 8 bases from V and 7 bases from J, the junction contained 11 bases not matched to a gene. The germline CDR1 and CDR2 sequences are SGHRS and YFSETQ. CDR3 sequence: CASSGTVVGGYTF. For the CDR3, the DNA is TGCGCCAGTTCCGGGACAGTGGTAGGTGGCTACACCTTC.

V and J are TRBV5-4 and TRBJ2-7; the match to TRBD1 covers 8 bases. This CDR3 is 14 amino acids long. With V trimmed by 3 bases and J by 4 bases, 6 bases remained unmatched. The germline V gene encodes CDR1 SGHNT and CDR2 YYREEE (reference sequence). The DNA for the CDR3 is TGTGCCAGCAGCTCCGGACAGGGCTCTTACGAGCAGTACGTC. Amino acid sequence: CASSSGQGSYEQYV.

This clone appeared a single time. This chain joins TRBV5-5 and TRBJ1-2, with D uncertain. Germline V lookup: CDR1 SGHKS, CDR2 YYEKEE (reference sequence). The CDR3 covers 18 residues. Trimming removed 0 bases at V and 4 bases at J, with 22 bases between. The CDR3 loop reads CASSLAGNTGGKSYGYTF. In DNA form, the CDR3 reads TGTGCCAGCAGCTTGGCCGGGAACACGGGCGGAAAATCCTATGGCTACACCTTC. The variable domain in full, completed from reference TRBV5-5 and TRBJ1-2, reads DAGVTQSPTHLIKTRGQQVTLRCSPISGHKSVSWYQQVLGQGPQFIFQYYEKEERGRGNFPDRFSARQFPNYSSELNVNALLLGDSALYLCASSLAGNTGGKSYGYTFGSGTRLTVV.

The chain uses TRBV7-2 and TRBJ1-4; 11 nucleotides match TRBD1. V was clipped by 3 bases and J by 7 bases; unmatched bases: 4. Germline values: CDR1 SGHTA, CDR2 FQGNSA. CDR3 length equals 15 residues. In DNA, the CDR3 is TGTGCCAGCAGCTTGGACAGGGGGCTAGGTGAAAAACTGTTTTTT. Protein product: CASSLDRGLGEKLFF.

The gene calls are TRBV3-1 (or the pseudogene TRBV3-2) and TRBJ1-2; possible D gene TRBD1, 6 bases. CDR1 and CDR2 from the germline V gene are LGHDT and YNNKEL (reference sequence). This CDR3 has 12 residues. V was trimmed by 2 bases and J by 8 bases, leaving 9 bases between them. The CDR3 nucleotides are TGTGCCAGCAGCCAACGACAGGTGGGCTACACCTTC. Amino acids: CASSQRQVGYTF.

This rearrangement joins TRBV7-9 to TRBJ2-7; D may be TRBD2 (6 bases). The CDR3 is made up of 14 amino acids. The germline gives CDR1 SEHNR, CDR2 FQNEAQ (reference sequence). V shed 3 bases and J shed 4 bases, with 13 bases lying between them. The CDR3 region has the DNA TGTGCCAGCAGCTTGGGGGGAGTAGGATACGAGCAGTACTTC. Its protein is CASSLGGVGYEQYF.

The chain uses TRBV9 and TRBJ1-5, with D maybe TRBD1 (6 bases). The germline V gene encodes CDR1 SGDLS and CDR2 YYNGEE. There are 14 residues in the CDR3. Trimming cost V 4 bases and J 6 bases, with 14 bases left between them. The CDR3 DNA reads TGTGCCAGCAGCTCTTTGGGGGCCGGTCAGCCCCAGCATTTT. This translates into CASSSLGAGQPQHF.

The CDR3 nucleotides read TGTGCCAGCAGTTACTCGTCCTTTTCTAACACCATATATTTT. Its protein product is CASSYSSFSNTIYF. J is TRBJ1-3 and V is TRBV6-2 or TRBV6-3; D unresolved. This CDR3 is built from 14 residues. The germline V gene has CDR1 MNHEY and CDR2 SVGEGT. Deletions cut 0 bases from V and 7 bases from J, with 10 bases between.

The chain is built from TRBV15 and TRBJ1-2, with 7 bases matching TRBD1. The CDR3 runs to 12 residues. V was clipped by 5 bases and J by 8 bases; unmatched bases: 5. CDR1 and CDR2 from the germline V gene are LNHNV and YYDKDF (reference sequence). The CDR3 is CATSPRTGGYTF. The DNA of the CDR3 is TGTGCCACCAGCCCTCGGACAGGCGGCTACACCTTC.

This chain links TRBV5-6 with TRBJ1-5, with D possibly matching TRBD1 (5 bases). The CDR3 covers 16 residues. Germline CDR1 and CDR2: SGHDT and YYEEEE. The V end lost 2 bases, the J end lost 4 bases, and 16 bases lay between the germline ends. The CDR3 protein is CASSLRLDSRNQPQHF. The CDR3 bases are TGTGCCAGCAGCTTACGGCTCGACAGCCGAAATCAGCCCCAGCATTTT.

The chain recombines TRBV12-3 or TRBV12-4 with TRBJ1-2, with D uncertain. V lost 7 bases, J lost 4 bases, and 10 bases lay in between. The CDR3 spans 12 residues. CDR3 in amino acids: CASTTRSYGYTF. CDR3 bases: TGTGCCAGCACCACAAGGAGCTATGGCTACACCTTC.

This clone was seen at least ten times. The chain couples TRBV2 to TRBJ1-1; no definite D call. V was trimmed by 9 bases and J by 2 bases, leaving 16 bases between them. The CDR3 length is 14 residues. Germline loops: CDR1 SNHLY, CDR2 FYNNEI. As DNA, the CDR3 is TGTGCCAGTTCCCGGTACAGTTCAAACACTGAAGCTTTCTTT. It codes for CASSRYSSNTEAFF.

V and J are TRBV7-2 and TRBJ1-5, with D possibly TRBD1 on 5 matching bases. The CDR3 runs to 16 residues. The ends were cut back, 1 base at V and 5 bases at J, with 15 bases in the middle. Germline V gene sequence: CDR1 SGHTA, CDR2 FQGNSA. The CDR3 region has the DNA TGTGCCAGCAGCTTAGTGGGGACCCGGGGGGATCAGCCCCAGCATTTT. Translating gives CASSLVGTRGDQPQHF. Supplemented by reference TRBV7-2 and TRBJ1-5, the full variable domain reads GAGVSQSPSNKVTEKGKDVELRCDPISGHTALYWYRQSLGQGLEFLIYFQGNSAPDKSGLPSDRFSAERTGGSVSTLTIQRTQQEDSAVYLCASSLVGTRGDQPQHFGDGTRLSIL.

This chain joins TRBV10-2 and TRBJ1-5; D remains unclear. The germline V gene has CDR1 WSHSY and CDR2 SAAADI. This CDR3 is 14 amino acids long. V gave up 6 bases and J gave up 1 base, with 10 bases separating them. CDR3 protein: CASSPTGSNQPQHF. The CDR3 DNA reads TGCGCCAGCAGCCCCACGGGGAGCAATCAGCCCCAGCATTTT.